This TCR beta chain was found in a study of cytomegalovirus exposure and HLA in healthy donors. The PCR had 60 Vbeta and 13 Jbeta primers. The assay was immunoSEQ multiplex PCR, and TCRdb's table has in-frame clones only and misses some. The data show about 38,000 clones, approximately 90% seen once. CDR1 is SSHAT, CDR2 FNYEAQ, per germline (reference sequence). The CDR3 is 13 amino acids. Trimming cost V 5 bases and J 2 bases, with 10 bases left between them. The origin of this receptor is a woman in her forties in good health and CMV-seropositive. The chain joins TRBV7-7 to TRBJ2-7; a possible D gene is TRBD1 (6 bases). Sequencing used PBMCs. CDR3 loop: CASSAGDTYEQYF. The CDR3 region has the DNA TGTGCCAGCAGCGCAGGGGATACCTACGAGCAGTACTTC.